This is a list of T cell receptor beta chains from one sample in a study of blood T cell repertoires in COVID-19. TCRdb keeps only in-frame clones here, not all; method: immunoSEQ multiplex PCR. The repertoire holds some 120,000 clones, 90% seen once, with under 4.5% in the top ten. The sample was peripheral blood. All receptors come from a man over 45 with active COVID-19. The CDR3 runs from the conserved cysteine through the conserved F or W. Fields, in order: J gene, V gene, clone size, D gene, CDR3 protein, CDR3 DNA. A D gene is named only where the DNA matches it firmly. A row's size may be missing; if present it is once, few, many or a size class.

TRBJ2-1 TRBV11-3 NA NA CASSSHPLLGLYNEQFF TGTGCCAGCAGCTCCCATCCCCTACTAGGACTCTACAATGAGCAGTTCTTC
TRBJ1-1 TRBV28 NA TRBD1 CASSANGQGAVEAFF TGTGCCAGCAGTGCAAACGGACAGGGGGCAGTTGAAGCTTTCTTT
TRBJ2-1 TRBV6-6 NA NA CASSTSGGYNEQFF NA
TRBJ1-3 TRBV27 NA NA CASSLRGAAGNTIYF TGTGCCAGCAGTTTACGGGGGGCGGCGGGAAACACCATATATTTT
TRBJ2-5 TRBV5-1 NA NA CASSRGLTLQETQYF TGCGCCAGCAGCCGGGGACTCACCCTCCAAGAGACCCAGTACTTC
TRBJ1-2 TRBV7-9 once NA CASSLAPIQYGYTF TGTGCCAGCAGCTTAGCTCCTATACAGTATGGCTACACCTTC
TRBJ2-1 TRBV5-1 NA NA CASSITGSLSSYNEQFF TGCGCCAGCAGCATAACCGGGAGTTTAAGCTCCTACAATGAGCAGTTCTTC
TRBJ2-3 TRBV28 NA TRBD2 CASRKPTSFTDTQYF TGTGCCAGCAGGAAACCGACTAGCTTCACAGATACGCAGTATTTT
TRBJ2-7 TRBV27 NA TRBD1 CAAARATGGFAEQYF TGTGCCGCCGCACGGGCGACAGGGGGTTTCGCCGAGCAGTACTTC
TRBJ2-7 TRBV7-9 NA TRBD1 CASSLGTASYEQYF TGTGCCAGCAGCTTGGGGACAGCGAGCTACGAGCAGTACTTC
TRBJ1-2 TRBV19 NA NA CASSMPSGAQGYTF TGTGCCAGTAGTATGCCCTCTGGGGCACAGGGCTACACCTTC
TRBJ2-5 TRBV5-1 once NA CASSEQGFKETQYF TGCGCCAGCAGCGAACAGGGATTTAAAGAGACCCAGTACTTC
TRBJ1-3 TRBV3-1/TRBV3-2 NA TRBD1 CASSRKGQSLSGNTIYF TGTGCCAGCAGCCGTAAGGGACAGTCGCTCTCTGGAAACACCATATATTTT
TRBJ2-1 TRBV27 NA TRBD1 CASSPAGTGGSFSQFF TGTGCCAGCAGTCCCGCCGGGACAGGGGGATCCTTCTCGCAGTTCTTC
TRBJ2-3 TRBV19 NA TRBD2 CASSPGLAGGGFTDTQYF TGTGCCAGTAGTCCCGGACTAGCGGGAGGGGGATTCACAGATACGCAGTATTTT
TRBJ1-5 TRBV12-3/TRBV12-4 NA NA CASTQGYQPQHF TGTGCCAGCACTCAGGGTTATCAGCCCCAGCATTTT
TRBJ1-1 TRBV7-5 NA NA CARSCRPNRGHGEAFF TGTGCCAGAAGCTGCCGCCCGAACAGGGGGCATGGTGAAGCTTTCTTT
TRBJ2-1 TRBV4-2 NA NA CASSRSGELSYNEQFF TGTGCCAGCAGCCGATCGGGAGAGCTTAGCTACAATGAGCAGTTCTTC
TRBJ2-2 TRBV18 NA TRBD2 CASSLTTPAGDSNTGELFF TGTGCCAGCTCACTTACCACTCCAGCGGGGGACTCGAACACCGGGGAGCTGTTTTTT
TRBJ1-6 TRBV3-1/TRBV3-2 few TRBD1 CASVESGGSPLHF TGTGCCAGCGTAGAATCAGGGGGATCACCCCTCCACTTT
TRBJ2-2 TRBV19 NA NA CASSYLGLPNTGELFF TGTGCCAGTAGTTACCTCGGACTTCCGAACACCGGGGAGCTGTTTTTT
TRBJ1-1 TRBV3-1/TRBV3-2 NA TRBD1 CASSPRRTDRGTEAFF TGTGCCAGCAGCCCACGAAGAACCGACAGGGGCACTGAAGCTTTCTTT
TRBJ1-2 TRBV2 NA TRBD1 CASSRQGYGYTF TGTGCCAGCAGTAGACAGGGGTATGGCTACACCTTC
TRBJ2-1 TRBV27 NA NA CASSSSDSSYNEQFF TGTGCCAGCAGCTCCAGCGATTCCTCCTACAATGAGCAGTTCTTC
TRBJ2-1 TRBV3-1/TRBV3-2 NA TRBD2 CASSQGGRRGNEQFF TGTGCCAGCAGCCAAGGCGGGAGGAGGGGAAATGAGCAGTTCTTC
TRBJ2-1 TRBV6-5 once TRBD1 CASSYVGTGNLREQFF TGTGCCAGCAGTTACGTCGGGACAGGGAATTTACGTGAGCAGTTCTTC
TRBJ2-1 TRBV19 NA NA CASSRTHNEQFF TGTGCCAGTAGTCGGACACACAATGAGCAGTTCTTC
TRBJ2-1 TRBV6-5 NA NA CACGLYNEQFF TGTGCGTGTGGCTTATACAATGAGCAGTTCTTC
TRBJ2-2 TRBV4-2 NA TRBD2 CASSLIRLAGGTTNTGELFF TGTGCCAGCAGCCTAATCAGACTAGCGGGAGGAACTACGAACACCGGGGAGCTGTTTTTT
TRBJ2-1 TRBV4-1 NA NA CASSPPGTEGRNEQFF TGCGCCAGCAGCCCCCCTGGGACGGAGGGAAGGAATGAGCAGTTCTTC
TRBJ2-7 TRBV5-1 NA NA CASSFGLGPEYEQYF TGCGCCAGCAGCTTTGGTCTCGGTCCTGAATACGAGCAGTACTTC
TRBJ2-7 TRBV11-2 NA NA CASSLMTVRTGYEQYF TGTGCCAGCAGCTTAATGACAGTGCGTACTGGGTACGAGCAGTACTTC
TRBJ2-3 TRBV5-1 NA TRBD2 CASSLVAGSTDTQYF TGCGCCAGCAGCTTGGTAGCGGGGAGCACAGATACGCAGTATTTT
TRBJ1-6 TRBV3-1/TRBV3-2 NA NA CAVSSSGRNSPLHF TGTGCCGTATCCTCCTCCGGGAGGAACTCACCCCTCCACTTT
TRBJ1-2 TRBV15 once TRBD1 CATSRGAGTGVNYGYTF TGTGCCACCAGCAGAGGGGCCGGGACAGGGGTCAACTATGGCTACACCTTC
TRBJ1-5 TRBV9 NA TRBD1 CASSKGQGASQPQHF TGTGCCAGCAGCAAAGGACAGGGGGCGAGTCAGCCCCAGCATTTT
TRBJ2-3 TRBV29-1 NA NA CSVVAQGLIRDTQYF TGCAGCGTTGTTGCTCAGGGGCTGATCAGGGATACGCAGTATTTT
TRBJ2-1 TRBV10-2 NA NA CASLAPRRGNEQFF TGCGCCAGTTTGGCCCCCCGCCGTGGTAATGAGCAGTTCTTC
TRBJ2-5 TRBV2 NA NA CASSEPGTIQETQYF TGTGCCAGCAGTGAACCTGGGACAATCCAAGAGACCCAGTACTTC
TRBJ2-5 TRBV19 NA TRBD2 CATGGAETQYF TGTGCCACCGGGGGGGCGGAGACCCAGTACTTC
TRBJ2-3 TRBV5-4 NA TRBD2 CASSLDRGGGSTDTQYF TGTGCCAGCAGCTTGGATCGCGGGGGGGGTAGCACAGATACGCAGTATTTT
TRBJ2-1 TRBV7-9 NA NA CASSPSGKERYNEQFF TGTGCCAGCAGTCCCTCAGGGAAAGAAAGGTACAATGAGCAGTTCTTC
TRBJ2-3 TRBV7-3 once NA CASSSWARVGDTQYF TGTGCCAGCAGCTCATGGGCCAGGGTTGGTGATACGCAGTATTTT
TRBJ2-7 TRBV6-5 NA TRBD2 CASSYGRGGLSEQYF TGTGCCAGCAGTTACGGCCGGGGGGGCCTCAGCGAGCAGTACTTC
TRBJ2-1 TRBV4-1 NA TRBD2 CASSRGVVAGPYNEQFF TGCGCCAGCAGCCGAGGGGTAGTAGCGGGCCCTTACAATGAGCAGTTCTTC
TRBJ2-3 TRBV10-2 NA NA CASSETSITDTQYF TGCGCCAGCTCAGAAACTAGCATCACAGATACGCAGTATTTT
TRBJ2-5 TRBV2 NA NA CASSVGRAPQETQYF TGTGCCAGCAGTGTGGGCAGGGCCCCCCAAGAGACCCAGTACTTC
TRBJ1-4 TRBV6-5 NA NA CASSPGTSREKLFF TGTGCCAGCAGTCCCGGGACTTCGCGTGAAAAACTGTTTTTT
TRBJ2-6 TRBV19 NA NA CASSIPGQLVSGANVLTF TGTGCCAGTAGTATCCCGGGACAATTGGTCTCTGGGGCCAACGTCCTGACTTTC
TRBJ2-3 TRBV10-1 NA NA CASSTSTDTQYF TGCGCCAGCTCGACTAGCACAGATACGCAGTATTTT
TRBJ2-3 TRBV15 NA NA CATSRMTGPDTQYF TGTGCCACCAGCAGAATGACAGGACCAGATACGCAGTATTTT
TRBJ2-5 TRBV15 NA TRBD2 CATSPGTIVQTQYF TGTGCCACCAGCCCCGGGACTATAGTTCAGACCCAGTACTTC
TRBJ2-1 TRBV13 few NA CASSLGSFIEQFF TGTGCCAGCAGCTTAGGTAGCTTTATTGAGCAGTTCTTC
TRBJ1-6 TRBV11-2 NA TRBD1 CASSFDRARSPLHF TGTGCCAGCAGCTTTGACAGGGCCCGTTCACCCCTCCACTTT
TRBJ1-2 TRBV15 NA NA CATSRPSTDSYGYTF TGTGCCACCAGCAGGCCCTCGACAGACTCCTATGGCTACACCTTC